This T cell receptor beta chain was obtained from a study of CD8+CD57+ T cells in acquired aplastic anemia. Study-level background: The DNA of sorted CD4+ and CD8+ cells averaged 3.2 ug. Study outcomes and limitations: Patients and controls had in common some 30 CD8+ CDR3 sequences.

Sequenced patients had shown CD8+CD57+ cell expansion by flow cytometry. Patient blood was sampled before any therapy had been received. Profiles of TCR beta VDJ and CDR3 were generated from a genomic DNA template. TCRdb reprocessed the reads with MiXCR, giving one entry per CDR3 protein. Of about 190,000 distinct CDR3 sequences detected, roughly half appear once; the ten largest clones hold around a tenth. The CDR3 is made up of 11 amino acids. V gave up 7 bases and J gave up 1 base, with 4 bases separating them. The V gene's germline CDR1 is SNHLY and CDR2 FYNNEI. The table lists this clonotype with many counts. Its specificity is unknown.

The chain is built from TRBV2 and TRBJ1-2; D unclear. Sequencing was done on a sample of sorted CD4+, CD8+, or CD8+CD57+ T cells (not recorded which) from PBMCs. This clonotype originated in a human donor with aplastic anemia. CDR3 residues: CASKGNYGYTF. CDR3 DNA sequence: TGTGCCAGCAAGGGTAACTATGGCTACACCTTC.